This T cell receptor beta chain stems from a study of response to subunit inactivated influenza vaccine. The table lists this clonotype with a few counts. MiXCR, run by TCRdb on the RT-PCR reads, gives a single entry per CDR3 protein. The sample lists approximately 530,000 distinct CDR3 sequences, approximately 7.3% occurring once. V trimming: 0 bases; J trimming: 9 bases; junction bases outside the gene matches: 8. This CDR3 is 15 amino acids long. CDR1 SGHTA and CDR2 FQGNSA come from the germline V gene. This clonotype was sampled from a man aged 50-75 years who received an inactivated influenza vaccine. The sequencing here drew on PBMCs from blood, taken around 25 months after vaccination. The chain couples TRBV7-2 to TRBJ2-1, with TRBD1 matching over 7 bases. The CDR3 region is CASSLAQTGYGEQFF. CDR3 DNA sequence: TGTGCCAGCAGCTTAGCGCAGACAGGGTATGGTGAGCAGTTCTTC.